This T cell receptor beta chain stems from a study of blood T cell repertoires in COVID-19. As for the study in general: PBMCs, B-cell-depleted T cells, or T cells provided the cDNA or gDNA that made up the material.

Original data processing: From reference gene primer amplification, estimates of nucleated cell counts were derived. Method: immunoSEQ multiplex PCR; TCRdb's copy keeps in-frame clones and lacks some. V and J calls and clone size follow that table, whereas D and trimming were derived from the DNA. The profile shows 130,000 to 150,000 clones, approximately 83% of them singletons. This CDR3 contains 15 residues. Per germline, CDR1 MNHEY and CDR2 SVGAGI. V lost 2 bases and J lost 0; bases outside the gene matches: 1. One Seattle source followed patients from active infection through their disease course.

Sequenced material: peripheral blood. This receptor was taken from a woman aged 55-69 years with COVID-19, enrolled during active disease. The chain recombines TRBV6-5 with TRBJ2-3; TRBD2 agrees at 8 bases. The CDR3 coding sequence is TGTGCCAGCAGTTACGGGACTAGGAGCACAGATACGCAGTATTTT. Amino acids: CASSYGTRSTDTQYF.